A selection of T cell receptor beta chains follows, all from one sample in a study of CD8 T cells in Susac syndrome. TCRdb re-derived calls from the immunoSEQ multiplex PCR reads in MiXCR, one entry per CDR3 protein. The data show roughly 200,000 distinct CDR3 sequences, approximately 94% seen once. Sequenced sample: CD4+ T cells from PBMCs. These receptors originate from a human donor in good health. The conserved cysteine and the conserved F or W are not part of the CDR3 here.

len	v_gene	j_gene	CDR3aa
14	TRBV7-2	TRBJ2-7	ASSLRTSGALYEQY
13	TRBV15	TRBJ2-1	ATSNRIVGNNEQF
11	TRBV6-6	TRBJ1-2	ASSSTGIYGYT
11	TRBV6-2/TRBV6-3	TRBJ1-5	ASSYPKAQPQH
12	TRBV3-1	TRBJ1-1	ASSLQGSGTEAF
15	TRBV20-1	TRBJ2-7	SAMPPPSGRGSYEQY
14	TRBV6-6	TRBJ2-3	ASSLLTSGSTDTQY
13	TRBV20-1	TRBJ2-7	SARGAGASPNEQY
10	TRBV20-1	TRBJ2-1	SALLQGGEQF
11	TRBV30	TRBJ1-1	AWGGQRNTEAF
10	TRBV29-1	TRBJ1-2	SVSGTGYGYT
8	TRBV20-1	TRBJ1-1	SAREQRAF
13	TRBV3-1	TRBJ2-7	ASSQVGRISYEQY
14	TRBV4-2	TRBJ2-5	ASSQAWTTSQETQY
12	TRBV20-1	TRBJ2-3	SAVHRDWADTQY
15	TRBV7-9	TRBJ1-2	ASSGGQGEMFNYGYT
12	TRBV7-2	TRBJ1-2	ASSFDREGYGYT
12	TRBV5-5	TRBJ2-7	ASSYRGGTYEQY
10	TRBV27	TRBJ1-2	ASSFAGAGYT
12	TRBV18	TRBJ2-1	ASSPPADVGEQF
10	TRBV28	TRBJ2-7	ASSLDRGEQY
17	TRBV5-1	TRBJ2-3	ASRPRTAGGPTDTDTQY
11	TRBV30	TRBJ2-6	AGTASGANVLT
11	TRBV29-1	TRBJ2-2	SVVEQSTGELF
11	TRBV29-1	TRBJ2-1	SVGGRTYNEQF
9	TRBV12-3/TRBV12-4	TRBJ2-7	ASSIRDEQY
12	TRBV7-8	TRBJ2-1	ASSWRAGTYEQF
13	TRBV28	TRBJ1-1	ASSLLGGLNTEAF
13	TRBV6-2/TRBV6-3	TRBJ2-1	ASFPSGRAPNEQF
14	TRBV7-2	TRBJ2-7	ASSLALAGGAYEQY
13	TRBV20-1	TRBJ2-1	SARTPGLSYNEQF
11	TRBV15	TRBJ1-5	ATGRGSNQPQH
10	TRBV30	TRBJ1-2	AWSPLLDGYT
12	TRBV2	TRBJ2-3	ASKAGVSTDTQY
12	TRBV25-1	TRBJ2-7	ASSEYGRAYEQY
10	TRBV20-1	TRBJ2-5	SAGGYGETQY
12	TRBV20-1	TRBJ2-1	SARPGTSAGEQF
12	TRBV27	TRBJ2-2	AIRQGSWTGELF
11	TRBV12-3/TRBV12-4	TRBJ1-2	ASSGRRRYGYT
11	TRBV11-1	TRBJ2-1	ASSFSGGVEQF
13	TRBV20-1	TRBJ2-5	SARDLAGNQETQY
13	TRBV5-1	TRBJ2-1	ASSLPAGANNEQF
12	TRBV27	TRBJ1-2	ASSLTGTNYGYT
12	TRBV6-2/TRBV6-3	TRBJ2-3	ASSYGLDRDTQY
10	TRBV12-3/TRBV12-4	TRBJ1-2	ASSRGRGGYT
13	TRBV12-3/TRBV12-4	TRBJ1-1	ASSFRREMNTEAF
10	TRBV30	TRBJ1-2	AWSITGYGYT
13	TRBV27	TRBJ2-1	ASSLGLAGVTWQF
14	TRBV24-1	TRBJ1-5	AIGFTGAFSNQPQH
13	TRBV5-1	TRBJ2-3	ASSTRDTRTDTQY
12	TRBV11-2	TRBJ1-1	ASSLLSANTEAF
11	TRBV20-1	TRBJ2-7	SASLAGAYEQY
13	TRBV15	TRBJ1-4	ATSRGGTKNEKLF
14	TRBV29-1	TRBJ2-6	SVEGQGLSGANVLT
12	TRBV28	TRBJ2-1	AARGSGGRIEQF